The rows below give T cell receptor beta chains drawn from one sample of a study of T cells after yellow fever vaccination. Using its own MiXCR run on the 5' RACE reads, TCRdb lists one record per CDR3 protein. There are under 550,000 distinct CDR3 sequences in the sample; around a fifth occur only once, and around 16% lies in the top ten. Here the sequenced sample was PBMCs, taken around 3 weeks after the first yellow fever vaccination. Source of these receptors: a man younger than 30 who received the YFV17D yellow fever vaccine. Both conserved end residues are part of each CDR3. The D gene is left open where the match is weak. The size of a clone is reported for some rows only, either as once, few or many, or as a class for expanded clones.

j_call d_call clone_size v_call cdr3_nt cdr3_aa
TRBJ2-3 TRBD1 few TRBV29-1 TGCAGCGTCACCGGGACAGGGTTCACAGATACGCAGTATTTT CSVTGTGFTDTQYF
TRBJ1-1 TRBD1 many TRBV7-9 TGTGCCAGCATCGAGGGGGCCGGCGCTGAAGCTTTCTTT CASIEGAGAEAFF
TRBJ2-1 TRBD1 - TRBV6-1 TGTGCCAGCAGTGAGAGAGACTATACAGGGGGCGTCTACAATGAGCAGTTCTTC CASSERDYTGGVYNEQFF
TRBJ1-6 TRBD1 few TRBV20-1 TGCAGTGCTAGAACTGGGGCCGGGACAGGGGGCGGATCACCCCTCCACTTT CSARTGAGTGGGSPLHF
TRBJ2-3 - few TRBV5-1 TGCGCCAGCAGCTTCGTGGGGGGAGAGACAGATACGCAGTATTTT CASSFVGGETDTQYF
TRBJ1-3 TRBD1 - TRBV10-3 TGTGCCATCACGCCGGACAGGACAGCCGCCTCTGGAAACACCATATATTTT CAITPDRTAASGNTIYF
TRBJ2-7 TRBD1 few TRBV7-6 TGTGCCAGCTCCATTGGGACAGAGTTTTACGAGCAGTACTTC CASSIGTEFYEQYF
TRBJ2-5 TRBD2 - TRBV20-1 TGCAGTGCTAGGACTAGCGGAATGTACCAAGAGACCCAGTACTTC CSARTSGMYQETQYF
TRBJ1-1 - - TRBV7-9 TGTGCCAGCAGCTTTGGGAGAACCCCCGGGAACACTGAAGCTTTCTTT CASSFGRTPGNTEAFF
TRBJ1-2 - few TRBV6-4 TGTGCCAGCAGTGAATCACAGGGAGGATACTATGGCTACACCTTC CASSESQGGYYGYTF
TRBJ1-6 TRBD1 - TRBV27 TGTGCCTTCAGTTTATCGATGACCCCTCTGACAGGGACTGGCAGATCACCCCTCCACTTT CAFSLSMTPLTGTGRSPLHF
TRBJ2-1 - once TRBV5-1 TGCGCGCTGCGAACTACCCCAATGGGGCTAGGGGGAAATGAGCAGTTCTTC CALRTTPMGLGGNEQFF
TRBJ2-5 - few TRBV3-1 TGTGCCAGCACCCCCACCGGGGGAGAGACCCAGTACTTC CASTPTGGETQYF
TRBJ1-4 - few TRBV5-8 TGTGCCAGCAGCTTGGGACAATATAATGAAAAACTGTTTTTT CASSLGQYNEKLFF
TRBJ2-5 - few TRBV7-2 TGTGCCAGCAGCTCATCTAAGAAAGAGACCCAGTACTTC CASSSSKKETQYF
TRBJ2-1 TRBD1 - TRBV24-1 TGTGCCACCAGTGATCCCGGGACAGGGCAACGTGAGCAGTTCTTC CATSDPGTGQREQFF
TRBJ2-3 - - TRBV4-3 TGCGCCAGCAGCCAAGAAGTAAGGGGGTATCAGTATTTT CASSQEVRGYQYF
TRBJ2-1 - - TRBV12-3/TRBV12-4 TGTGCCAGCAGTGGGACTGGGCAGTTCTTC CASSGTGQFF
TRBJ1-2 - few TRBV3-1 TGTGCCAGCAGCCAGGGCAGAGACTATGGCTACACCTTC CASSQGRDYGYTF
TRBJ1-5 - - TRBV6-1 TGTGCCAGCCGGGGGGGCAGTAATCAGCCCCAGCATTTT CASRGGSNQPQHF
TRBJ2-5 - few TRBV7-2 TGTGCCAGCAGCTTAGACAGGACCAAAGAGACCCAGTACTTC CASSLDRTKETQYF
TRBJ2-5 TRBD2 - TRBV18 TGTGCCAGCTCAGCGACTAGCGGGGGACGCTGGGAGACCCAGTACTTC CASSATSGGRWETQYF
TRBJ2-7 - few TRBV7-9 TGTGCCAGCAACAACCCGGGCCCCTCCTACGAGCAGTACTTC CASNNPGPSYEQYF
TRBJ2-1 TRBD2 - TRBV20-1 TGCAGTGCTAGACTAGCGGGGTACAATGAGCAGTTCTTC CSARLAGYNEQFF
TRBJ2-7 - few TRBV18 TGTGCCAGCTCACCCCGGGATACACACGAGCAGTACTTC CASSPRDTHEQYF
TRBJ2-7 - - TRBV19 TGTGCCAGTAGTATTATCGGCCTGGGGCCTCCCTACCAGCAGTACTTC CASSIIGLGPPYQQYF
TRBJ2-6 TRBD1 - TRBV4-2 TGTGCCAGCGTGAACCCGACAGGGAGCGGGGCCAACGTCCTGACTTTC CASVNPTGSGANVLTF
TRBJ1-5 - - TRBV9 TGTGCCAGCAGCCCCAGCCCCAGGGGAGAGAATCAGCCCCAGCATTTT CASSPSPRGENQPQHF
TRBJ1-4 - - TRBV6-5 TGTGCCAGCAGTTCGGCAGGGCGCGGTGAAAAACTGTTTTTT CASSSAGRGEKLFF
TRBJ1-2 - once TRBV20-1 TGCAGTGCTAGTTCTGGGGGGAACTATGGCTACACCTTC CSASSGGNYGYTF
TRBJ2-5 TRBD2 - TRBV7-6 TGTGCCAGCAGCCATCGACTAGCAGAGTTCAGGGAGACCCAGTACTTC CASSHRLAEFRETQYF
TRBJ1-6 TRBD1 many TRBV5-1 TGCGCCAGCAGCCCGGGACAGCGCAATTCACCCCTCCACTTT CASSPGQRNSPLHF
TRBJ2-3 - few TRBV20-1 TGCAGCACCGACTCGAGATCCGATACGCAGTATTTT CSTDSRSDTQYF
TRBJ2-1 TRBD2 - TRBV10-3 TGTGCCATCAGTGAGTCGTTAGGGGAGGGCCCGAATGAGCAGTTCTTC CAISESLGEGPNEQFF
TRBJ1-3 TRBD1 - TRBV6-5 TGTGCCAGCAGTTACTCGGGGACAGGGGGAAACACCATATATTTT CASSYSGTGGNTIYF
TRBJ2-5 - - TRBV18 TGTGCCAGCTCATCGACAGTTCAAGAGACCCAGTACTTC CASSSTVQETQYF
TRBJ2-7 - - TRBV4-1 TGCGCCAGCAGCCAAGATTACGGATACGAGCAGTACTTC CASSQDYGYEQYF
TRBJ2-3 TRBD2 few TRBV5-4 TGTGCCAGCAGCTTCCGTACTAGCGGGGGGCCCGGGGGAGATACGCAGTATTTT CASSFRTSGGPGGDTQYF
TRBJ2-2 TRBD1 - TRBV28 TGTGCCAGCAGGCCGGGACAGGGGCCCGGGGAGCTGTTTTTT CASRPGQGPGELFF
TRBJ2-4 TRBD2 few TRBV20-1 TGCAGTGCTAGACTTCCTTCGGGACTAGCGGGGTCCATTCAGTACTTC CSARLPSGLAGSIQYF
TRBJ2-3 TRBD2 - TRBV29-1 TGCAGCGTCCGGGGGGGCTTCTCAGATACGCAGTATTTT CSVRGGFSDTQYF
TRBJ2-7 TRBD1 - TRBV20-1 TGCAGTGCTCTACTCGTAGGGACAGGGTCAAGAAGCGAGCAGTACTTC CSALLVGTGSRSEQYF
TRBJ1-2 - - TRBV29-1 TGCAGCGTGGGTCTTGGGGCAGGCCCCTACACCTTC CSVGLGAGPYTF
TRBJ2-7 TRBD1 - TRBV19 TGTGCCAGTAGTATAGCTGGACAGGGGGTATACGAGCAGTACTTC CASSIAGQGVYEQYF
TRBJ1-1 - - TRBV4-2 TGTGCCAGCAGCAACCCGGGACGGAAAAACACTGAAGCTTTCTTT CASSNPGRKNTEAFF
TRBJ1-1 TRBD1 few TRBV7-2 TGTGCCAGCAGCTACGAACAGGGGATGGACACTGAAGCTTTCTTT CASSYEQGMDTEAFF
TRBJ2-2 - many TRBV7-9 TGTGCCAGCAGCTTGGGTGACCCAGCCCCTTACACCGGGGAGCTGTTTTTT CASSLGDPAPYTGELFF
TRBJ2-1 TRBD2 few TRBV7-2 TGTGCCAGCAGCAGGACTAGCGGGGGTGAGCAGTTCTTC CASSRTSGGEQFF
TRBJ2-3 - - TRBV5-1 TGCGCCAGCAGCCAAGTTTCGACAGTCGATACGCAGTATTTT CASSQVSTVDTQYF
TRBJ2-6 - - TRBV6-5 TGTGCCAGCAGTTCCAACGACAGGAAATGGACTTTC CASSSNDRKWTF
TRBJ2-7 - few TRBV5-1 TGCGCCAGCAGCTTGGTTAGGACGGACGAGCAGTACTTC CASSLVRTDEQYF
TRBJ1-5 TRBD1 - TRBV19 TGTGCCAGTAGTATATTAGGGGGCAGGCAGCCCCAGCATTTT CASSILGGRQPQHF
TRBJ2-3 TRBD2 few TRBV2 TGTGCCAGCAGGGCACTAGCGGACACAGATACGCAGTATTTT CASRALADTDTQYF